This entry describes one T cell receptor (beta chain). The specificity of this receptor is unknown. One base away there is no much larger clone; base qualities are not given. This entry is derived from a study of CD8 T cells in ankylosing spondylitis (dated by TCRdb to about 2017). In terms of the full investigation: To find TCR variants linked to disease, the study profiled T cell receptor beta repertoires in ankylosing spondylitis patients and healthy donors. The full study cohort comprised around 25 ankylosing spondylitis patients and over a hundred healthy donors. Samples of peripheral blood were taken, and for ankylosing spondylitis patients, synovial fluid was collected as well. What the work shows at the level of the full study, not this receptor alone: Some TCR beta motif variants had previously been reported in synovial fluid and blood of reactive arthritis patients, which suggested common disease-initiation mechanisms. A TCR beta motif of roughly 8 highly homologous amino acid variants appeared characteristic of blood from ankylosing spondylitis patients. A CD8+ phenotype was shown by the disease-linked clones, which were found at relatively low frequencies in peripheral blood. Significant enrichment of the disease-linked clones was reported in matched synovial fluid samples from ankylosing spondylitis patients.

V lost 4 bases and J lost 0 bases; the stretch between them is 8 bases long. The CDR3, cysteine through phenylalanine, is 14 amino acids long. The only DNA kept is the CDR3, 42 bases in frame from the first base. Via the germline V gene (reference sequence), CDR1 is SGHKS and CDR2 YYEKEE. Sequencing used an Illumina HiSeq 2500. Quantitative 5'-RACE with molecular barcodes was the method used to prepare the TCR beta libraries. As for how the authors treated the data: To identify disease-linked TCR variants, a new computational method was used, one built on a probabilistic model of VDJ rearrangement. TCRdb cleaned the public reads at Q25 with fastp, built clones with MiXCR and kept in-frame beta chains. Each entry merges the rows of one CDR3 protein and shows their most common DNA and genes. TCRdb, not the original authors, processed these V and J calls. Present in this sample are 200,000 to 250,000 distinct CDR3 sequences, around 17% of which were seen just once. More than 40% of the sample lies in the top ten.

The sequence was obtained from a male donor with ankylosing spondylitis. Sequences were obtained from blood, either unsorted or a sorted T cell fraction (not recorded which). Here the chain combines TRBV5-5 and TRBJ1-5; no D gene can be assigned with confidence. The DNA sequence reads TGTGCCAGCAGCCTATACAGTAGCAATCAGCCCCAGCATTTT. Translated, it gives CASSLYSSNQPQHF.